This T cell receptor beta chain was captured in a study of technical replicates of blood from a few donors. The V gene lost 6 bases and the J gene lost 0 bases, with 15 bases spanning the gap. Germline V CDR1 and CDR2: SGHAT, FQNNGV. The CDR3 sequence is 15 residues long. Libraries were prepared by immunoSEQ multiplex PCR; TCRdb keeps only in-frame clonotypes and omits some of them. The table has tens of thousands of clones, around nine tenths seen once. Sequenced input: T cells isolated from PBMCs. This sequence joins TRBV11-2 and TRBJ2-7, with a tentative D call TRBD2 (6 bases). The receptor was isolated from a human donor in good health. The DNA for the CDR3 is TGTGCCAGCAGGGCCGGGGTGGGGGGCTCCTACGAGCAGTACTTC. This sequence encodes CASRAGVGGSYEQYF.